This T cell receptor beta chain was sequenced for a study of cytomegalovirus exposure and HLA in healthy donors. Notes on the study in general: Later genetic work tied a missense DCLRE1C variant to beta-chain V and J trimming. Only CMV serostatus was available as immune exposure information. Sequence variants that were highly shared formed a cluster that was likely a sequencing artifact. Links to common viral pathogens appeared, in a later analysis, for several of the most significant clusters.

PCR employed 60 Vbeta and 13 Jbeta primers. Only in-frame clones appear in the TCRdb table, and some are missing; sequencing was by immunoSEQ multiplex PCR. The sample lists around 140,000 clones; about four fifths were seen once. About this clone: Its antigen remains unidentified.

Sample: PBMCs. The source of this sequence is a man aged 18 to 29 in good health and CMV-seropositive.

DNA of the CDR3: TGTGCCAGCAGCTTTAGGCGGGACGGCTATGGCTACACCTTC. It specifies CASSFRRDGYGYTF. This sequence joins TRBV7-8 and TRBJ1-2; weak D call: TRBD1 (5 bases). The CDR3 is made up of 14 amino acids. The V gene's germline CDR1 is SGHVS and CDR2 FQNEAQ. Trimming shortened V by 3 bases and J by 4 bases, and 12 bases separated the two germline ends. Full variable domain (remainder filled in from reference TRBV7-8 and TRBJ1-2): GAGVSQSPRYKVAKRGQDVALRCDPISGHVSLFWYQQALGQGPEFLTYFQNEAQLDKSGLPSDRFFAERPEGSVSTLKIQRTQQEDSAVYLCASSFRRDGYGYTFGSGTRLTVV.